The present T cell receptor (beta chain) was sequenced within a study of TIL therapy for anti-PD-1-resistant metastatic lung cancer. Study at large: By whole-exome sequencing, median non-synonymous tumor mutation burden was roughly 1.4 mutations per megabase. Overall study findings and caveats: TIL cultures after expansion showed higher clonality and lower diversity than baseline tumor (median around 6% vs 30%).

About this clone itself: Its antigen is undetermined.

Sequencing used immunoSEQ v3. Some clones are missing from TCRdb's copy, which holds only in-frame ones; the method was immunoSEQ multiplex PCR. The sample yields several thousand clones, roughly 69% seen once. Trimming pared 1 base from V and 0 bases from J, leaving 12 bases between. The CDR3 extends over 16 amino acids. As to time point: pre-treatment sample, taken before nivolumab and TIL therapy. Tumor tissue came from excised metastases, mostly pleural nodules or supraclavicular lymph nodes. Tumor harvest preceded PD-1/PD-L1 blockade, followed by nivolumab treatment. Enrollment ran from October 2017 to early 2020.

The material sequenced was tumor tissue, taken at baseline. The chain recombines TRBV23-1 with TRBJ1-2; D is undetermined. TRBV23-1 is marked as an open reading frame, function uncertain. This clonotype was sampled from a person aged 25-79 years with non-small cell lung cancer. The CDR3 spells CASSQWFGASNYGYTF. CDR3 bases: TGCGCCAGCAGTCAATGGTTCGGCGCTTCTAACTATGGCTACACCTTC.